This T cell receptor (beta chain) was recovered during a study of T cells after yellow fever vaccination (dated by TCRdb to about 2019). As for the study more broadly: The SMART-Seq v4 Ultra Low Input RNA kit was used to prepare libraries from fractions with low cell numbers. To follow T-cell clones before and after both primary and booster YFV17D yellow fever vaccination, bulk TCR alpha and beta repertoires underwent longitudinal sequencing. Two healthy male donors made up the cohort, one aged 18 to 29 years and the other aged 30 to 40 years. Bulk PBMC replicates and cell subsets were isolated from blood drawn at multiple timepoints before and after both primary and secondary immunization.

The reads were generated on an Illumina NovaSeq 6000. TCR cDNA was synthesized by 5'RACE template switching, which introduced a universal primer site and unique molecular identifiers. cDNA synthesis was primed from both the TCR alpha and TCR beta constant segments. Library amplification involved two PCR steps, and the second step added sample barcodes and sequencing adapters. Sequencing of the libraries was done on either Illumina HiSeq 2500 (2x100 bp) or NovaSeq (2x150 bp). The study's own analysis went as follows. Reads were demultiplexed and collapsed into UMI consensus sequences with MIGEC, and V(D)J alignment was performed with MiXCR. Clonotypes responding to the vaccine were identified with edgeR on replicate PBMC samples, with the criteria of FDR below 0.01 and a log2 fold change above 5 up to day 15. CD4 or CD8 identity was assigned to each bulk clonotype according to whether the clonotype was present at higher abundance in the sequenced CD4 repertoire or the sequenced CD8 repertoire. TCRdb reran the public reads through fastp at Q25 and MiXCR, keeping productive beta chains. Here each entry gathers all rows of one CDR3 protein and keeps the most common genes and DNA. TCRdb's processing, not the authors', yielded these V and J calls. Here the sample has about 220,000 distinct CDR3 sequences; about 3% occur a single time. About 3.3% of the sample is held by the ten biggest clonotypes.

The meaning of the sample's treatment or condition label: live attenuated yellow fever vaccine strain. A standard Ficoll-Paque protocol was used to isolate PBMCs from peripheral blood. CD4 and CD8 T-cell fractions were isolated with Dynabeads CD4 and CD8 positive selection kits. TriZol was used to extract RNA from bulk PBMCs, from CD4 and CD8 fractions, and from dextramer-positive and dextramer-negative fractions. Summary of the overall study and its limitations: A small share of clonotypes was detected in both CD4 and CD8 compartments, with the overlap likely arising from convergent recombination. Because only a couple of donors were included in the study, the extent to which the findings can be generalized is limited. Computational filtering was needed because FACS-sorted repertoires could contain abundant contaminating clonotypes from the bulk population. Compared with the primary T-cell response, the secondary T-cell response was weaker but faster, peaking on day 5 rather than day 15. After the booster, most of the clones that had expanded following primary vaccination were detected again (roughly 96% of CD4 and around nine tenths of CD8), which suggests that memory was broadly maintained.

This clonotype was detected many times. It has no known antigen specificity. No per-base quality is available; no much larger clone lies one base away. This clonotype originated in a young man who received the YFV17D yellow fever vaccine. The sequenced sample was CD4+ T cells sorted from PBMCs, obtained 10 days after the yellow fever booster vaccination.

CDR3 reads: CASQGTARNQPQHF. In nucleotides, the sequence is TGTGCCAGTCAAGGAACAGCAAGAAATCAGCCCCAGCATTTT. The receptor chain draws on TRBV6-2 or TRBV6-3 and TRBJ1-5, with the D gene uncertain. From the cysteine up to the phenylalanine, the CDR3 has a length of 14 residues. This entry keeps only the CDR3 DNA: 42 bases, framed from base 1. The trim is 9 bases for V and 4 bases for J, with a gap of 16 bases between the germline ends. Taken from the germline V gene, the CDR1 and CDR2 loops are MNHEY and SVGEGT.